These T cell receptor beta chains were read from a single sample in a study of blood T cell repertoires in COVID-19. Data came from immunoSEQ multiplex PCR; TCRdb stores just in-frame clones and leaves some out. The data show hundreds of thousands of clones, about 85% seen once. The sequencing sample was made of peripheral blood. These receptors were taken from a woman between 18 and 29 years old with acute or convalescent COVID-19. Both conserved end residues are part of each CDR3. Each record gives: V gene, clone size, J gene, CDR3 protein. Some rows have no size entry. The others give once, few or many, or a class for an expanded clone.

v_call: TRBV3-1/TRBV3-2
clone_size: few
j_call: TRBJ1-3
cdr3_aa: CASSQGTRSGNTIYF

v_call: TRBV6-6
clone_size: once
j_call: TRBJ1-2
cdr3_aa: CASSYSNRERYGYTF

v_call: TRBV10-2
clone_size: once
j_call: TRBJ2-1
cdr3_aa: CASLDFDEQFF

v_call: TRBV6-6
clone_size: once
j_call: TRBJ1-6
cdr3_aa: CASNRGTGVSSPLHF

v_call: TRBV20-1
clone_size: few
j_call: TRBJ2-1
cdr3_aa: CSASLWVQGGNEQFF

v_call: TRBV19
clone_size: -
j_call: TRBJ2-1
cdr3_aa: CASSGGGGSYNEQFF

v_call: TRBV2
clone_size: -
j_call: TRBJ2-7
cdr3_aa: CASQEGLAGPHEQYF

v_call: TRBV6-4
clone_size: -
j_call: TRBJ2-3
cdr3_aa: CASSPRGSTDTQYF

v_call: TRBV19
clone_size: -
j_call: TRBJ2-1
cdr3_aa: CASSIGTSGRGQFF

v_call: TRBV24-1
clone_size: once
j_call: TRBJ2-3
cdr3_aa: CATSVASDTDTQYF

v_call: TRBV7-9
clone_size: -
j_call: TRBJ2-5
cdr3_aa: CASSLGTARAETQYF

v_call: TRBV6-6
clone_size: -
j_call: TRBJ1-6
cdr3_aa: CATSEGVAPLHF

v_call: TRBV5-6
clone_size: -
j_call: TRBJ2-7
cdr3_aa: CASSRKRQGPYEQYF

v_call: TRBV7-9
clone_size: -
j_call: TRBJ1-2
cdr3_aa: CASSLSGTGALGYTF

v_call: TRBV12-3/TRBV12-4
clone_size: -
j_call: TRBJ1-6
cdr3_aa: CASSPDSNSPLHF

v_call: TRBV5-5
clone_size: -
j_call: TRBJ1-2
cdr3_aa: CASSLRRPQDGYTF

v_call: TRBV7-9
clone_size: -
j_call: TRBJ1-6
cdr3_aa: CASSIQKVDSPLHF

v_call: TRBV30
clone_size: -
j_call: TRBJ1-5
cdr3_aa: CAWSVYGNQPQHF

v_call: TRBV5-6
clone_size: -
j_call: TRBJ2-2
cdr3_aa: CASSSPDRGSGELFF

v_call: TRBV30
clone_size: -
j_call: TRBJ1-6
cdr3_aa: CAWSVGRDSYNSPLHF

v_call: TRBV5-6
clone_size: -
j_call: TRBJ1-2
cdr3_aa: CASRLTGGDGYTF

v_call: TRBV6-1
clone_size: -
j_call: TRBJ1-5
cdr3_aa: CASSAAETGGNQPQHF

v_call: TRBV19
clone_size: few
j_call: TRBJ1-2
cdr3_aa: CASMPWGDYGYTF

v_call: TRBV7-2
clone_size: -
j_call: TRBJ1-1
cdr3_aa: CASSFTGLSKAFF

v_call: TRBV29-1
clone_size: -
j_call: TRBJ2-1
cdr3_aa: CSVGLAASYNEQFF

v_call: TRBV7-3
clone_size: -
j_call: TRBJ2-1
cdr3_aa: CASSPSSYNEQFF

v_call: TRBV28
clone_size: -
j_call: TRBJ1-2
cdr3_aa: CAGGGAGYGYTF

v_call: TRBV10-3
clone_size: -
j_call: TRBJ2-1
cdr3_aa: CAISLQGDDNEQFF